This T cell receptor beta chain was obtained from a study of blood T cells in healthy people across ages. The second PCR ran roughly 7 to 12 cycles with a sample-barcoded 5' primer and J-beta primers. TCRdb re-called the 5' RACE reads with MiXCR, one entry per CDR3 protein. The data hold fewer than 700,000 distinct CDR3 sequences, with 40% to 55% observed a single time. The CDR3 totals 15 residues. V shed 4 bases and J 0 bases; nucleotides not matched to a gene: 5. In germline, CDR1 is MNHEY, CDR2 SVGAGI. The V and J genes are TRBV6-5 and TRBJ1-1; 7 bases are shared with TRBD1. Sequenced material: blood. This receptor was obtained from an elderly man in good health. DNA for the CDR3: TGTGCCAGCAGTTCTAGTGGGACAGTGAACACTGAAGCTTTCTTT. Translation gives CASSSSGTVNTEAFF.